A single sample is the source of the 32 T cell receptor beta chains below, sequenced in a study of cytomegalovirus exposure and HLA in healthy donors. Use of 60 Vbeta and 13 Jbeta primers characterized the PCR. This table comes from immunoSEQ multiplex PCR, and its TCRdb copy is limited to in-frame clones, with some not included. The sample data list roughly 120,000 clones. The sample taken for sequencing was PBMCs. Source of these receptors: a man aged 25-45 years in good health and CMV-seronegative.

The CDR3 bases are TGTGCCAGCAGCTTAGGCCGCGTCTCCTACGAGCAGTACTTC. It codes for CASSLGRVSYEQYF. The gene calls are TRBV7-8 and TRBJ2-7; D uncertain. Per germline, CDR1 SGHVS and CDR2 FQNEAQ. V was shortened by 1 base and J by 0 bases, with 7 bases between the two germline ends. The CDR3 is made up of 14 amino acids.

The gene calls are TRBV6-1 and TRBJ2-5; 9 bases are a match to TRBD1. The V and J ends lost 5 bases and 3 bases, in that order; junction bases with no gene match: 4. This CDR3 comprises 14 residues. CDR1 and CDR2 (germline): MNHNS, SASEGT. The CDR3 is CASSPWTGEETQYF. The CDR3 DNA follows: TGTGCCAGCAGTCCCTGGACAGGGGAAGAGACCCAGTACTTC.

The rearrangement uses TRBV19 and TRBJ1-1; maybe TRBD1 (6 bases). The germline V and J ends were trimmed by 5 bases and 10 bases, with 14 bases remaining between them. CDR1 and CDR2 from the germline V gene are LNHDA and SQIVND (reference sequence). There are 12 residues in the CDR3. CDR3 residues: CASSPQGRGAFF. CDR3 sequence (DNA): TGTGCCAGTAGTCCCCAGGGCAGGGGAGCTTTCTTT.

The chain links TRBV18 to TRBJ1-2, with D possibly being TRBD1 (5 bases). This CDR3 contains 12 residues. Trimming shortened V by 4 bases and J by 2 bases, and 5 bases separated the two germline ends. Germline lookup yields CDR1 KGHSH and CDR2 LQKENI. The DNA for the CDR3 is TGTGCCAGCTCACGACAGAACTATGGCTACACCTTC. It yields the protein CASSRQNYGYTF.

CDR3 coding DNA: TGTGCCTGGATGCAGGGGGCGAATAATTCACCCCTCCACTTT. This gives the protein CAWMQGANNSPLHF. The J gene is TRBJ1-6, the V gene TRBV30, with TRBD1 matching over 8 bases. J lost 5 bases, V lost 4 bases, and 4 bases had no gene match. Looked up from germline, CDR1 is GTSNPN and CDR2 is SVGIG (reference sequence). This CDR3 comprises 14 residues.

V usage is TRBV2 and J usage is TRBJ2-1; TRBD1 aligns across 12 bases. CDR3 length: 15 amino acids. V shed 7 bases and J 6 bases; nucleotides not matched to a gene: 7. CDR1 is SNHLY and CDR2 is FYNNEI in the germline V gene. CDR3 DNA sequence: TGTGCCAGCACACCCCGGGACAGGGGGCGCAATGAGCAGTTCTTC. Translated, it gives CASTPRDRGRNEQFF.

The chain's CDR3 is CASSEVRGSGANVLTF. CDR3 DNA: TGTGCCAGCAGTGAAGTAAGGGGCAGTGGGGCCAACGTCCTGACTTTC. The rearrangement uses TRBV6-1 and TRBJ2-6; a possible D gene is TRBD1 (5 bases). V shed 1 base and J shed 3 bases, with 10 bases lying between them. CDR3 length: 16 residues. Germline CDR1 MNHNS, CDR2 SASEGT.

The J gene is TRBJ1-4, the V gene TRBV6-1, with a weak D call TRBD1 (6 bases). Germline loops: CDR1 MNHNS, CDR2 SASEGT. The CDR3 is 14 residues long. Trimming removed 3 bases from V and 13 bases from J, with 18 bases in between. The DNA for the CDR3 is TGTGCCAGCAGTGAGATCTCTAGGGGACATGGACTGTTTTTT. Translating it yields CASSEISRGHGLFF.

The chain links TRBV5-1 to TRBJ2-1; 12 nucleotides match TRBD1. This CDR3 has 18 residues. Germline assignment: CDR1 SGHRS and CDR2 YFSETQ. V dropped 4 bases and J dropped 0; count of bases not matched to a gene: 8. For the CDR3, the DNA is TGCGCCAGCAGCGGCGGGACAGGGGGCTTTAGCTCCTACAATGAGCAGTTCTTC. It is translated as CASSGGTGGFSSYNEQFF. Full variable domain (outside the CDR3, taken from reference TRBV5-1 and TRBJ2-1): KAGVTQTPRYLIKTRGQQVTLSCSPISGHRSVSWYQQTPGQGLQFLFEYFSETQRNKGNFPGRFSGRQFSNSRSEMNVSTLELGDSALYLCASSGGTGGFSSYNEQFFGPGTRLTVL.

The rearrangement links TRBV19 to TRBJ1-1; 9 bases fit TRBD1. V lost 1 base to trimming and J lost 1 base; unmatched junction nucleotides: 1. The CDR3 has 15 residues. CDR1 and CDR2 (germline): LNHDA, SQIVND (reference sequence). The CDR3 DNA is TGTGCCAGTAGTATAGCGGACAGGGGGAACACTGAAGCTTTCTTT. Its protein is CASSIADRGNTEAFF.

The rearrangement joins TRBV2 to TRBJ2-3; D is perhaps TRBD2 (5 bases). V was clipped by 8 bases and J by 3 bases, with 12 bases between them. This CDR3 spans 13 amino acids. Germline V gives CDR1 SNHLY, CDR2 FYNNEI. The CDR3 DNA sequence: TGTGCCAGCGCGGGCTTTACGACAGATACGCAGTATTTT. It encodes CASAGFTTDTQYF.

The chain has TRBV7-7 and TRBJ2-5, with D tentatively TRBD2 (6 bases). V was clipped by 9 bases and J by 5 bases, with 16 bases between them. CDR3 length equals 13 residues. CDR1 and CDR2 from the germline V gene are SSHAT and FNYEAQ (reference sequence). CDR3 sequence (DNA): TGTGCCAGTACCACGGGAGTACGCGAGACCCAGTACTTC. Translating it yields CASTTGVRETQYF.

The V and J genes are TRBV7-6 and TRBJ2-1, with D perhaps matching TRBD2 (5 bases). Germline V gene data show CDR1 as SGHVS and CDR2 as FNYEAQ. Trimming stripped 1 base from V and 5 bases from J, with 9 bases between. CDR3 length: 14 amino acids. CDR3 region: CASSLVVRDNEQFF. CDR3 nucleotide sequence: TGTGCCAGCAGCTTAGTAGTGCGGGACAATGAGCAGTTCTTC.

The chain combines TRBV4-1 with TRBJ2-3; maybe TRBD1 (6 bases). V lost 3 bases to trimming and J lost 0 bases, with 10 bases between them. Germline CDR1 is MGHRA and CDR2 is YSYEKL. This CDR3 is 15 amino acids long. The CDR3 bases are TGCGCCAGCAGCCAGGTGAGGGGGAGCACAGATACGCAGTATTTT. It specifies CASSQVRGSTDTQYF.

This chain joins TRBV7-2 and TRBJ2-7, with 10 bases fitting TRBD1. CDR3 length: 13 amino acids. Germline V gives CDR1 SGHTA, CDR2 FQGNSA. V lost 6 bases to trimming and J lost 7 bases; unmatched junction nucleotides: 6. The CDR3 DNA is TGTGCCAGCAGTCGACAGGGGGCGGGGGAGCAGTACTTC. Translation gives CASSRQGAGEQYF.

The rearrangement links TRBV27 to TRBJ2-1; possible D gene TRBD2, 7 bases. The CDR3 covers 13 residues. Germline CDR1 and CDR2: MNHEY and SMNVEV (reference sequence). Trimming took off 8 bases at V and 10 bases at J, with 18 bases between the two ends. The CDR3 region has the DNA TGTGCCAGCGGGGACGGGGGGCTCCCAGAGCAGTTCTTC. Amino acids: CASGDGGLPEQFF.

This chain joins TRBV7-2 and TRBJ2-1, with D tentatively TRBD2 (6 bases). V dropped 4 bases and J dropped 0 bases, with 10 bases sitting between them. Germline V gene lookup returns CDR1 SGHTA and CDR2 FQGNSA. The CDR3 consists of 15 residues. The CDR3 protein is CASSWRVSSYNEQFF. The CDR3 DNA sequence: TGTGCCAGCAGCTGGAGGGTGAGCTCCTACAATGAGCAGTTCTTC.

V usage is TRBV30 and J usage is TRBJ2-5; 7 positions match TRBD1. Judging by the DNA end, TRBJ2-7 fits better; the J call may be wrong. In germline, CDR1 is GTSNPN, CDR2 SVGIG (reference sequence). The CDR3 consists of 17 residues. This CDR3 reads CAWSGQIWVNRGLEQYF. In DNA, the CDR3 is TGTGCCTGGAGTGGACAGATTTGGGTCAACAGGGGCCTCGAGCAGTACTTC.

The rearrangement joins TRBV19 to TRBJ2-5; D possibly corresponds to TRBD2 (5 bases). The germline V gene has CDR1 LNHDA and CDR2 SQIVND (reference sequence). CDR3 length equals 16 residues. V dropped 3 bases and J dropped 1 base, with 15 bases sitting between them. In DNA, the CDR3 is TGTGCCAGTAGTATCAGAGGGCAGTCACTCCAAGAGACCCAGTACTTC. This translates into CASSIRGQSLQETQYF.

The rearrangement links TRBV28 to TRBJ2-1, with D maybe TRBD2 (6 bases). CDR1 is MDHEN, CDR2 SYDVKM, per germline. The CDR3 spans 15 residues. The V and J ends lost 3 bases and 4 bases respectively, with 13 bases between them. CDR3: CASSFGGVGYNEQFF. As DNA, the CDR3 is TGTGCCAGCAGTTTCGGGGGAGTAGGTTACAATGAGCAGTTCTTC.

CDR3 nucleotides: TGCGCCAGCAGCTTGGTGGCAGGGCCACCTGAAGCTTTCTTT. Amino acids: CASSLVAGPPEAFF. This chain uses TRBV5-1 with TRBJ1-1; possible D gene TRBD1, 5 bases. Trimming pared 0 bases from V and 6 bases from J, leaving 12 bases between. Germline-derived CDR1 and CDR2 are SGHRS and YFSETQ. This CDR3 contains 14 residues.

The J gene is TRBJ2-1, the V gene TRBV30, with D possibly matching TRBD2 (6 bases). The CDR3 has 13 amino acids. Trimming took 2 bases from V and 10 from J, leaving 15 bases between them. Germline V gene data show CDR1 as GTSNPN and CDR2 as SVGIG (reference sequence). The CDR3 reads CAWSPSGTSEQFF. The DNA of the CDR3 is TGTGCCTGGAGTCCGTCCGGGACTTCGGAGCAGTTCTTC. Variable domain in full (rest from reference TRBV30 and TRBJ2-1): SQTIHQWPATLVQPVGSPLSLECTVEGTSNPNLYWYRQAAGRGLQLLFYSVGIGQISSEVPQNLSASRPQDRQFILSSKKLLLSDSGFYLCAWSPSGTSEQFFGPGTRLTVL.

This chain links TRBV19 with TRBJ2-1, with D perhaps matching TRBD2 (5 bases). In germline, CDR1 is LNHDA, CDR2 SQIVND (reference sequence). V dropped 5 bases and J dropped 8 bases, with 16 bases sitting between them. The CDR3 spans 14 residues. The CDR3 region has the DNA TGTGCCAGTAGTCCGGAGGTAGGGTACGATGAGCAGTTCTTC. This encodes CASSPEVGYDEQFF. The full variable domain, with the rest looked up from reference TRBV19 and TRBJ2-1, is DGGITQSPKYLFRKEGQNVTLSCEQNLNHDAMYWYRQDPGQGLRLIYYSQIVNDFQKGDIAEGYSVSREKKESFPLTVTSAQKNPTAFYLCASSPEVGYDEQFFGPGTRLTVL.

This chain connects TRBV7-6 to TRBJ2-1; TRBD2 might be the D (7 bases). CDR3 length: 17 amino acids. The V end was cut by 7 bases, the J end by 0 bases, with 19 bases between. Germline V gene sequence: CDR1 SGHVS, CDR2 FNYEAQ. For the CDR3, the DNA is TGTGCCAGCACCCGAGGGGGGGGAGGCCGCTCCTACAATGAGCAGTTCTTC. Translating gives CASTRGGGGRSYNEQFF.

This rearrangement joins TRBV7-2 to TRBJ1-5; maybe TRBD1 (6 bases). The length of the CDR3 is 16 residues. Between the trimmed V and J ends, which lost 0 bases and 3 bases, there was a span of 12 bases. Germline CDR1 SGHTA, CDR2 FQGNSA. CDR3 sequence reads: CASSLAWTAFNQPQHF. The CDR3 coding sequence is TGTGCCAGCAGCTTAGCCTGGACAGCTTTCAATCAGCCCCAGCATTTT.

As regards this clone: The junction departs from the called germline gene at one end, perhaps through a read error. In DNA, the CDR3 is TGTGCCAGCAGTGAAGCGCAGGGGGCTAAGGGTTTT. Encoded protein: CASSEAQGAKGF. J is TRBJ1-4 and V is TRBV6-1, with TRBD1 matching over 8 bases. This CDR3 has 12 residues. Germline V gives CDR1 MNHNS, CDR2 SASEGT.

The V and J genes are TRBV6-1 and TRBJ1-5; 8 bases fit TRBD1. Trimming cost V 4 bases and J 7 bases; bases outside gene matches: 12. In germline, CDR1 is MNHNS, CDR2 SASEGT. The CDR3 covers 16 residues. Here the CDR3 reads CASSAGGAGRNQPQHF. The CDR3 DNA reads as TGTGCCAGCAGTGCAGGGGGCGCGGGGCGAAACCAGCCCCAGCATTTT.

The chain employs TRBV7-9 and TRBJ2-7; 7 nucleotides align to TRBD2. The CDR3 is made up of 14 amino acids. The V and J ends lost 5 bases and 3 bases, in that order; junction bases with no gene match: 7. Germline V gene sequence: CDR1 SEHNR, CDR2 FQNEAQ (reference sequence). CDR3 sequence reads: CASSPKRGHYEQYF. In DNA form, the CDR3 reads TGTGCCAGCAGCCCCAAGCGGGGCCACTACGAGCAGTACTTC.

CDR3 amino acids: CASTIEGNTEAFF. As DNA, the CDR3 is TGCGCCAGCACCATTGAGGGTAACACTGAAGCTTTCTTT. The chain joins TRBV5-1 to TRBJ1-1; D is unresolved. Germline lookup yields CDR1 SGHRS and CDR2 YFSETQ. Deletions cut 6 bases from V and 2 bases from J, with 11 bases between. This CDR3 is built from 13 residues.

The CDR3 DNA reads TGTGCCAGCAGAACTGCGACAGGGGCCGATGGCTACACCTTC. It is translated as CASRTATGADGYTF. The V call is TRBV28, the J call TRBJ1-2; 8 bases are a match to TRBD1. V lost 6 bases to trimming and J lost 6 bases; unmatched junction nucleotides: 9. CDR1 MDHEN and CDR2 SYDVKM come from the germline V gene. CDR3 length: 14 residues.

The chain joins TRBV7-2 to TRBJ2-5, with D possibly being TRBD2 (6 bases). The last part of the DNA fits TRBJ2-7 better; the J call may be wrong. The CDR3 consists of 14 residues. The germline CDR1 and CDR2 sequences are SGHTA and FQGNSA. CDR3 in DNA: TGTGCCAGCACTCCAATCGGGCTAGCGCTCGAGCAGTACTTC. Amino acids: CASTPIGLALEQYF.

V usage is TRBV4-1 and J usage is TRBJ1-2; maybe TRBD1 (5 bases). Germline V gives CDR1 MGHRA, CDR2 YSYEKL. CDR3 length: 15 amino acids. V was shortened by 1 base and J by 6 bases, with 15 bases between the two germline ends. CDR3 DNA: TGCGCCAGCAGCCAAGGGGGACTGGGGCCGAATGGCTACACCTTC. Residues: CASSQGGLGPNGYTF.